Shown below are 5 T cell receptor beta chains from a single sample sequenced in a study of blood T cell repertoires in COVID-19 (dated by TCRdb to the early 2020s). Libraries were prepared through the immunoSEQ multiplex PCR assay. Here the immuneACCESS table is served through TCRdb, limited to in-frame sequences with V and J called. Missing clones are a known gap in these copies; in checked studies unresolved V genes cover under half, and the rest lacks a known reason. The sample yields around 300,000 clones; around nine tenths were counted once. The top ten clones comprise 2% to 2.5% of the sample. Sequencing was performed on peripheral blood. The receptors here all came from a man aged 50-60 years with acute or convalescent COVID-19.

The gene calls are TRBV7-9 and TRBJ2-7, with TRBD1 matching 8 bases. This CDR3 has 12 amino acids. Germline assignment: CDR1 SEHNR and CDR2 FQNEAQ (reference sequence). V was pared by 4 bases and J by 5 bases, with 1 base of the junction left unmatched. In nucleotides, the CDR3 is TGTGCCAGCAGCTGGGACAGGAACGAGCAGTACTTC. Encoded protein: CASSWDRNEQYF.

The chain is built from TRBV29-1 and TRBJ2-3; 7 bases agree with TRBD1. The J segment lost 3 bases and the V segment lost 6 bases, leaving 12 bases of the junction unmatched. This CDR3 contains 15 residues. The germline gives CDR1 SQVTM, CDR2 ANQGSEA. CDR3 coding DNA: TGCAGCGTGTCAAGGACAGGCCGGGATACAGATACGCAGTATTTT. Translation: CSVSRTGRDTDTQYF.

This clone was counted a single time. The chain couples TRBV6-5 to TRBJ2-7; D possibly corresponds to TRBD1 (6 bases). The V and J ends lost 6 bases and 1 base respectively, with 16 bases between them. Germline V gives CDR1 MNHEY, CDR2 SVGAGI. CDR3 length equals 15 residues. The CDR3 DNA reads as TGTGCCAGCAGGGTCGGGACACAAGCTTCCTACGAGCAGTACTTC. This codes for CASRVGTQASYEQYF.

In DNA, the CDR3 is TGTGCTAGTGGACCCGGGACACCTTTCAATGAGCAGTTCTTC. This sequence encodes CASGPGTPFNEQFF. The rearrangement links TRBV12-5 to TRBJ2-1; D may be TRBD1 (6 bases). The germline CDR1 and CDR2 sequences are LGHNT and FRNRAP. The V and J ends lost 6 bases and 6 bases respectively, with 15 bases between them. The CDR3 totals 14 residues.

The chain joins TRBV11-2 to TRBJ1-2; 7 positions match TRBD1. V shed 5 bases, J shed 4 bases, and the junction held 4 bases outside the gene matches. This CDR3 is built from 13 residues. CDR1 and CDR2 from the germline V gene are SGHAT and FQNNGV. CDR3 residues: CASSPGDSYGYTF. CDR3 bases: TGTGCCAGCAGCCCCGGGGACAGCTATGGCTACACCTTC.